This entry concerns a single TCR beta chain. The sample belongs to a study of blood T cell repertoires in COVID-19. Background on the study: T cells, B-cell-depleted T cells, or PBMCs provided the cDNA or gDNA that served as material.

Those enrolled, adults aged about 18 to 95 years, came from 20 to 25 US areas. The data were produced by immunoSEQ multiplex PCR, yet TCRdb's version contains in-frame clones alone and is incomplete. The table lists almost 350,000 clones, roughly 90% of them singletons. The V and J ends lost 2 bases and 3 bases, in that order; junction bases with no gene match: 2. Germline V gives CDR1 MRHNA, CDR2 SNTAGT. The CDR3 consists of 14 residues. The TCR comes from a woman aged 25 to 45 who had been exposed to COVID-19. The V and J genes are TRBV6-4 and TRBJ1-1, with 8 bases fitting TRBD1. Input material: PBMCs or T cells enriched from blood (not recorded which). The CDR3 DNA sequence: TGTGCCAGCAGTGACACAGGGGGAGACACTGAAGCTTTCTTT. The encoded protein is CASSDTGGDTEAFF.